This T cell receptor beta chain comes out of a study of cytomegalovirus exposure and HLA in healthy donors. The PCR ran on 60 Vbeta and 13 Jbeta primers. The assay was immunoSEQ multiplex PCR, and TCRdb's table has in-frame clones only and misses some. The sample has 120,000 or so clones, over 65% seen once. There are 15 residues in the CDR3. The germline CDR1 and CDR2 sequences are SGHTA and FQGNSA. Trimming removed 2 bases from V and 9 bases from J, with 14 bases in between. Broader study findings: Available immune exposure information was restricted to CMV serostatus only. Later examination showed HLA-associated TCR beta chains had greater clonal expansion than equally common others. A previous analysis found most TCR beta V segments productive roughly 87% or roughly 30% of the time. Cytomegalovirus status was reportedly diagnosed by the classifier with high specificity and sensitivity.

In the case of this clone: Its cognate antigen is unknown.

Material: PBMCs. This TCR came from a woman aged 45-65 years in good health and CMV-seropositive. The chain combines TRBV7-2 with TRBJ1-6; D is perhaps TRBD1 (6 bases). The CDR3 region is CASSLLWDKSSPLHF. CDR3 sequence (DNA): TGTGCCAGCAGCTTACTTTGGGACAAATCTTCACCCCTCCACTTT. The variable domain in full, with the rest retrieved from reference TRBV7-2 and TRBJ1-6, is GAGVSQSPSNKVTEKGKDVELRCDPISGHTALYWYRQSLGQGLEFLIYFQGNSAPDKSGLPSDRFSAERTGGSVSTLTIQRTQQEDSAVYLCASSLLWDKSSPLHFGNGTRLTVT.